This entry lists 25 T cell receptor beta chains sequenced from one sample in a study of T cell responses to AZD1222 COVID-19 vaccine. The repertoire was sequenced with immunoSEQ multiplex PCR; TCRdb's copy has only in-frame clones and lacks some. The sample holds some 99,000 clones, roughly nine tenths seen once. The starting material was peripheral blood, obtained on day 0 of AZD1222 vaccination. Receptors were obtained from an adult in good health.

A single count supports this clone. The junction departs from the called germline gene at one end, perhaps through a read error. J is TRBJ1-1 and V is TRBV4-1; 8 bases agree with TRBD1. Looked up from germline, CDR1 is MGHRA and CDR2 is YSYEKL. The CDR3 spans 15 residues. In DNA form, the CDR3 reads TGCGCCAACAGCCGACAGGGGACTACGAACACTGAAGCTTTCTTT. This gives the protein CANSRQGTTNTEAFF.

This clone was seen a few times. J is TRBJ1-2 and V is TRBV14, with a possible D match to TRBD1 (5 bases). The germline V gene encodes CDR1 SGHDN and CDR2 FVKESK. This CDR3 contains 13 residues. V was shortened by 4 bases and J by 6 bases, with 12 bases between the two germline ends. The CDR3: CASSPRTSDGYTF. The DNA for the CDR3 is TGTGCCAGCAGCCCACGGACAAGCGATGGCTACACCTTC.

The chain joins TRBV21-1 to TRBJ1-5; the table's D call of TRBD1 was not tested on the DNA. TRBV21-1 is tagged as a pseudogene. There are 14 residues in the CDR3. This CDR3 is CASAGTGDNQPQHF. Written as DNA, the CDR3 is TGTGCCAGCGCGGGTACAGGGGACAATCAGCCCCAGCATTTT.

The chain employs TRBV7-8 and TRBJ2-7; 7 positions agree with TRBD2. V gave up 2 bases and J gave up 1 base; unmatched junction bases: 8. Germline V gives CDR1 SGHVS, CDR2 FQNEAQ. This CDR3 contains 16 residues. The CDR3 DNA sequence: TGTGCCAGCAGCTTAACCCAGCGGGGTGATTCCTACGAGCAGTACTTC. This translates into CASSLTQRGDSYEQYF.

The chain joins TRBV3-1 (or the pseudogene TRBV3-2) to TRBJ1-3; D is unresolved. The CDR3 consists of 15 residues. Germline V gives CDR1 LGHDT, CDR2 YNNKEL (reference sequence). V lost 2 bases, J lost 0 bases, and 8 bases lay in between. The CDR3 loop is CASSQLIGSGNTIYF. Written as DNA, the CDR3 is TGTGCCAGCAGCCAATTAATAGGCTCTGGAAACACCATATATTTT.

The V call is TRBV29-1, the J call TRBJ1-2; D might be TRBD1 (5 bases). This CDR3 comprises 12 residues. Germline-derived CDR1 and CDR2 are SQVTM and ANQGSEA. The ends were cut back, 1 base at V and 2 bases at J, with 5 bases in the middle. CDR3 bases: TGCAGCGTTGAAGGACAGAACTATGGCTACACCTTC. Amino acids: CSVEGQNYGYTF. The full variable domain, in which reference TRBV29-1 and TRBJ1-2 provide the parts outside the CDR3, is SAVISQKPSRDICQRGTSLTIQCQVDSQVTMMFWYRQQPGQSLTLIATANQGSEATYESGFVIDKFPISRPNLTFSTLTVSNMSPEDSSIYLCSVEGQNYGYTFGSGTRLTVV.

J is TRBJ2-3 and V is TRBV7-2; D gene unclear. Trimming left V 2 bases short and J 5 bases short, with 2 bases between. CDR3 length: 11 residues. Germline CDR1 reads SGHTA; CDR2 reads FQGNSA. The CDR3 protein is CASSLLDTQYF. The DNA for the CDR3 is TGTGCCAGCAGCTTATTAGATACGCAGTATTTT.

The chain has TRBV12-3 or TRBV12-4 and TRBJ2-1, with 8 bases fitting TRBD1. CDR3 size: 13 residues. Trimming removed 3 bases from V and 6 bases from J; junction bases left unmatched: 1. The CDR3 loop is CASSFDRGNEQFF. Written as DNA, the CDR3 is TGTGCCAGCAGTTTCGACAGGGGCAATGAGCAGTTCTTC.

This sequence joins TRBV24-1 and TRBJ1-2; D is undetermined. CDR3 size: 12 residues. V was clipped by 4 bases and J by 4 bases, with 6 bases between them. Germline V gene lookup returns CDR1 KGHDR and CDR2 SFDVKD. CDR3 coding DNA: TGTGCCACCAGTGACCCGATCTATGGCTACACCTTC. Protein sequence: CATSDPIYGYTF.

The chain couples TRBV20-1 to TRBJ2-3; D not certain. Per the germline V gene, CDR1 is DFQATT and CDR2 is SNEGSKA (reference sequence). Trimming took 3 bases from V and 5 from J, leaving 6 bases between them. This CDR3 is 11 amino acids long. The DNA for the CDR3 is TGCAGTGCTAGGAAGGGAGATACGCAGTATTTT. Residues: CSARKGDTQYF.

V usage is TRBV7-2 and J usage is TRBJ2-7; TRBD2 matches 13 bases. The CDR3 covers 16 residues. Germline assignment: CDR1 SGHTA and CDR2 FQGNSA. Trimming removed 5 bases from V and 9 bases from J; junction bases left unmatched: 13. In DNA, the CDR3 is TGTGCCAGCAGCCCAACTAGCGGGAGGGCCCGGGGCGGGCAGTACTTC. Protein: CASSPTSGRARGGQYF.

CDR3 region: CSASRPVENYGYTF. CDR3 bases: TGCAGTGCTAGTAGGCCGGTGGAAAACTATGGCTACACCTTC. The rearrangement joins TRBV20-1 to TRBJ1-2; D uncertain. CDR1 is DFQATT, CDR2 SNEGSKA, per germline (reference sequence). V was cut by 3 bases and J by 2 bases, with 13 bases left in between. The CDR3 is 14 amino acids.

The genes are TRBV27 and TRBJ1-1; possibly TRBD1 for D (5 bases). V was clipped by 0 bases and J by 4 bases, with 12 bases between them. In germline, CDR1 is MNHEY, CDR2 SMNVEV (reference sequence). CDR3 length: 15 amino acids. CDR3 nucleotide sequence: TGTGCCAGCAGTTTATCTCACCTGGGGGGCACTGAAGCTTTCTTT. It is translated as CASSLSHLGGTEAFF.

The genes are TRBV11-2 and TRBJ2-3; maybe TRBD1 (6 bases). Trimming took 5 bases from V and 0 from J, leaving 12 bases between them. The CDR3 covers 15 residues. Per germline, CDR1 SGHAT and CDR2 FQNNGV. The CDR3 region has the DNA TGTGCCAGCAGCCGGACAGTGGGAAGCACAGATACGCAGTATTTT. Its translation: CASSRTVGSTDTQYF.

Turning to this clone: No conserved phenylalanine or tryptophan is present at the end of the CDR3, so a read error is the likely explanation. It is unclear where the CDR3 begins or ends on the DNA, so no DNA is shown, and the CDR3 is as TCRdb lists it. This chain links TRBV20-1 with TRBJ2-3; the table's D call TRBD2 went unverified against the DNA. The germline gives CDR1 DFQATT, CDR2 SNEGSKA (reference sequence). Inclusive of both ends, the CDR3 amounts to 11 amino acids. The CDR3 loop reads CSARAKAATFL.

The V call is TRBV29-1, the J call TRBJ1-2; D is possibly TRBD1 (6 bases). CDR3 length: 15 amino acids. Germline V gene data show CDR1 as SQVTM and CDR2 as ANQGSEA. V was cut by 3 bases and J by 7 bases, with 21 bases left in between. The CDR3, as DNA: TGCAGCGTTGAGGGGGTTCGGGGGCAAGAGGGTGGCTACACCTTC. Translated, it gives CSVEGVRGQEGGYTF.

The V call is TRBV6-5, the J call TRBJ1-5, with 7 bases identical to TRBD1. Germline loops: CDR1 MNHEY, CDR2 SVGAGI. The CDR3 runs to 13 residues. V lost 0 bases, J lost 15 bases, and 8 bases stayed unmatched. This CDR3 is CASSYSGTGATHF. CDR3 DNA: TGTGCCAGCAGTTACTCGGGAACAGGGGCCACGCATTTT.

This chain links TRBV28 with TRBJ1-6, with TRBD1 as a possible D gene (6 bases). V lost 1 base, J lost 15 bases, and 13 bases lay in between. The V gene's germline CDR1 is MDHEN and CDR2 SYDVKM. The CDR3 sequence is 13 residues long. The CDR3, as DNA: TGTGCCAGCAGTTTATCTCCCGGGGGCGACCTCCACTTT. This codes for CASSLSPGGDLHF.

This chain joins TRBV6-5 and TRBJ2-1; no clear D. Germline V gives CDR1 MNHEY, CDR2 SVGAGI. Trimming pared 0 bases from V and 4 bases from J, leaving 10 bases between. The CDR3 has 15 residues. CDR3 DNA: TGTGCCAGCAGTTACTCGTCGGCAGCATACAATGAGCAGTTCTTC. Amino acids: CASSYSSAAYNEQFF.

Worth noting for this clone: Other DNA sequences in the same sample also yield this CDR3. The gene calls are TRBV7-3 and TRBJ1-1; 7 bases fit TRBD1. This CDR3 region has 13 residues. J was trimmed by 1 base and V by 5 bases; bases with no gene match: 1. The germline V gene has CDR1 SGHTA and CDR2 FQGTGA. As DNA, the CDR3 is TGTGCCAGCAGCCGGGACAGGAACACTGAAGCTTTCTTT. It is translated as CASSRDRNTEAFF. The full variable domain, in which reference TRBV7-3 and TRBJ1-1 provide the parts outside the CDR3, is GAGVSQTPSNKVTEKGKYVELRCDPISGHTALYWYRQSLGQGPEFLIYFQGTGAADDSGLPNDRFFAVRPEGSVSTLKIQRTERGDSAVYLCASSRDRNTEAFFGQGTRLTVV.

The DNA of the CDR3 is TGTGCCAGCAGCTTAGGGACAGGGGATGGCTACACCTTC. As protein: CASSLGTGDGYTF. This rearrangement joins TRBV7-9 to TRBJ1-2; 9 bases fit TRBD1. The CDR3 spans 13 residues. Germline CDR1 SEHNR, CDR2 FQNEAQ (reference sequence). After removal of 1 base from V and 6 bases from J, the junction contained 0 bases not matched to a gene.

The genes are TRBV5-1 and TRBJ1-3; tentatively, D is TRBD1 (6 bases). Trimming removed 0 bases at V and 1 base at J, with 11 bases between. This CDR3 is 16 amino acids long. The germline gives CDR1 SGHRS, CDR2 YFSETQ. CDR3 amino acids: CASSLVPGASGNTIYF. DNA of the CDR3: TGCGCCAGCAGCTTGGTCCCAGGGGCTTCTGGAAACACCATATATTTT.

The V and J genes are TRBV6-2 or TRBV6-3 and TRBJ2-7; D remains ambiguous. The V and J ends lost 2 bases and 0 bases respectively, with 14 bases between them. Germline assignment: CDR1 MNHEY and CDR2 SVGEGT. The CDR3 is 16 amino acids. CDR3 sequence: CASSYDYVPSSYEQYF. The CDR3 region has the DNA TGTGCCAGCAGTTACGATTACGTCCCGAGCTCCTACGAGCAGTACTTC.

The chain carries TRBV2 and TRBJ1-1; D unclear. The CDR3 sequence is 13 residues long. V gave up 4 bases and J gave up 5 bases, with 11 bases separating them. Germline assignment: CDR1 SNHLY and CDR2 FYNNEI. The CDR3 protein is CASSAEGATEAFF. In DNA form, the CDR3 reads TGTGCCAGCAGTGCAGAGGGTGCGACTGAAGCTTTCTTT.

This chain joins TRBV3-1 (or the pseudogene TRBV3-2) and TRBJ1-1; TRBD1 is a possible D gene (6 bases). The CDR3 has 14 amino acids. In germline, CDR1 is LGHDT, CDR2 YNNKEL (reference sequence). V lost 0 bases and J lost 11, with 16 bases in between. The CDR3 DNA sequence: TGTGCCAGCAGCCAAGAGGTGGGGGGGCGGAAGGCTTTCTTT. This gives the protein CASSQEVGGRKAFF.